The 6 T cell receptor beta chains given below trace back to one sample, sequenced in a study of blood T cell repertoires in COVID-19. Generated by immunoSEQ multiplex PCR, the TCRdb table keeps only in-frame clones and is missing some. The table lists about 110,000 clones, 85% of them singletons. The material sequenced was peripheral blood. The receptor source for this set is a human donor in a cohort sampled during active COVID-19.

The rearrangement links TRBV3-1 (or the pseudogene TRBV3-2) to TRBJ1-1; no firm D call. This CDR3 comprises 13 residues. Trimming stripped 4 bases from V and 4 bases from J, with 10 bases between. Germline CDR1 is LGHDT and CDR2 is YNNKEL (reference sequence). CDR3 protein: CASSPGRVTEAFF. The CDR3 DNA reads TGTGCCAGCAGCCCGGGGAGGGTCACTGAAGCTTTCTTT.

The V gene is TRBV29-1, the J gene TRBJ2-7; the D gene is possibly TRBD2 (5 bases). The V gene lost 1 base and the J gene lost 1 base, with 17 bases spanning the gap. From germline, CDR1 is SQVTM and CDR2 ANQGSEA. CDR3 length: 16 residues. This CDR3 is CSVEGAREERSYEQYF. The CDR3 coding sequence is TGCAGCGTTGAAGGGGCCCGGGAAGAACGGTCCTACGAGCAGTACTTC.

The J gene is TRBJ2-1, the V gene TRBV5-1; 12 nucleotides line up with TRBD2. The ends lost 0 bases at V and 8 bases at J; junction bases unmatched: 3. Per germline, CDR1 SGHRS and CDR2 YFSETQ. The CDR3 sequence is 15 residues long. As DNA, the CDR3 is TGCGCCAGCAGCTTGGGGACTAGCGGGACGCATGAGCAGTTCTTC. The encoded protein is CASSLGTSGTHEQFF.

In DNA form, the CDR3 reads TGTGCCAGCTTACTAGGCTTGACAGATACGCAGTATTTT. It yields the protein CASLLGLTDTQYF. The chain uses TRBV28 and TRBJ2-3, with a weak D call TRBD2 (5 bases). The V end lost 8 bases, the J end lost 3 bases, and 12 bases lay between the germline ends. The germline V gene has CDR1 MDHEN and CDR2 SYDVKM. The CDR3 covers 13 residues.

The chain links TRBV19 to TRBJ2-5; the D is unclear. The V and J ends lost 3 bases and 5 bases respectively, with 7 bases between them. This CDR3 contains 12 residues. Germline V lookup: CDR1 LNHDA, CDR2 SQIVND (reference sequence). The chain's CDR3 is CASSIQRETQYF. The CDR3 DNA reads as TGTGCCAGTAGTATTCAGAGGGAGACCCAGTACTTC.

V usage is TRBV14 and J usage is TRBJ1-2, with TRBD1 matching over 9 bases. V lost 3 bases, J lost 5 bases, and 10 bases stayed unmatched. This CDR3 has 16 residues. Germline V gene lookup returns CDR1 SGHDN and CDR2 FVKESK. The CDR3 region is CASSQESGQGIYGYTF. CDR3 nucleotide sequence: TGTGCCAGCAGCCAGGAATCCGGACAGGGGATTTATGGCTACACCTTC.